This entry lists 26 T cell receptor beta chains sequenced from one sample in a study of T-cell memory formation after mild COVID-19 (dated by TCRdb to the early 2020s). The receptor library was made with 5' RACE. The run used an Illumina NovaSeq 6000. The raw public data were reprocessed by TCRdb itself: fastp quality trimming at Q25, MiXCR clonotype calling, in-frame beta chains only. Identical CDR3 proteins give one entry, which carries the most common genes and DNA. For this sample there are under 300,000 distinct CDR3 sequences; around 15% appear just once. The ten biggest clones cover 22% of the sample. The sample consisted of PBMCs or a T cell subset sorted from them (not recorded which). The receptors shown here come from a young man who had mild COVID-19 (a few samples of this study predate the infection). The sample titles of this study are shuffled in the database, so cell type and time point are left out; the donor was told from shared clones.

In this sample, this clonotype turned up a few times. This chain connects TRBV20-1 to TRBJ1-5; a possible D gene is TRBD1 (6 bases). Germline-derived CDR1 and CDR2 are DFQATT and SNEGSKA (reference sequence). Deletions cut 0 bases from V and 5 bases from J, with 11 bases between. The CDR3 runs 14 residues. The CDR3 loop reads CSARDIGGDQPQHF. Written as DNA, the CDR3 is TGCAGTGCTAGAGATATAGGGGGTGATCAGCCCCAGCATTTT.

This clonotype has just a few counts. The J gene is TRBJ2-6, the V gene TRBV25-1, with 7 positions matching TRBD1. Germline V gives CDR1 MGHDK, CDR2 SYGVNS. Trimming removed 5 bases from V and 0 bases from J; junction bases left unmatched: 1. The CDR3 is made up of 15 amino acids. The CDR3 reads CASSNRGSGANVLTF. In nucleotides, the CDR3 is TGTGCCAGCAGTAACAGGGGCTCTGGGGCCAACGTCCTGACTTTC.

This clonotype was seen only a few times. The genes are TRBV4-3 and TRBJ1-1; tentatively, D is TRBD1 (6 bases). Between the trimmed V and J ends, which lost 0 bases and 8 bases, there was a span of 10 bases. Germline CDR1 and CDR2: LGHNA and YSLEER. The CDR3 covers 13 residues. CDR3: CASSQDLGGEAFF. Here the CDR3 DNA reads TGCGCCAGCAGCCAAGATCTAGGGGGAGAAGCTTTCTTT.

This clonotype has more than one count but fewer than ten. The chain employs TRBV9 and TRBJ2-2, with 12 bases fitting TRBD1. Unmatched junction bases numbered 3, after V lost 2 bases and J lost 7 bases. There are 15 residues in the CDR3. Germline V CDR1 and CDR2: SGDLS, YYNGEE. Written as DNA, the CDR3 is TGTGCCAGCAGCGTTGGGACAGGGGGCCTCGGGGAGCTGTTTTTT. As protein: CASSVGTGGLGELFF.

J is TRBJ1-6 and V is TRBV7-6; TRBD1 agrees at 7 bases. The junction had 0 bases not matched to a gene; V was cut back by 0 bases and J by 10 bases. CDR3 size: 13 residues. CDR1 is SGHVS, CDR2 FNYEAQ, per germline. The CDR3 is CASSLAQGSPLHF. CDR3 coding DNA: TGTGCCAGCAGCTTAGCACAGGGGTCACCCCTCCACTTT. Drawing the rest from reference TRBV7-6 and TRBJ1-6, the complete variable domain is GAGVSQSPRYKVTKRGQDVALRCDPISGHVSLYWYRQALGQGPEFLTYFNYEAQQDKSGLPNDRFSAERPEGSISTLTIQRTEQRDSAMYRCASSLAQGSPLHFGNGTRLTVT.

The V gene is TRBV7-2, the J gene TRBJ1-5; 7 bases match TRBD1. CDR3 size: 17 residues. The V gene end was trimmed by 6 bases and the J gene end by 0 bases; junction bases not matched to a gene: 11. Per the germline V gene, CDR1 is SGHTA and CDR2 is FQGNSA. This chain's CDR3 is CASSQTGTAYSNQPQHF. The CDR3 nucleotides read TGTGCCAGCAGTCAGACTGGGACAGCTTATAGCAATCAGCCCCAGCATTTT.

This clonotype has ten or more counts. This chain uses TRBV5-6 with TRBJ2-5, with D unclear. CDR3 size: 12 residues. Germline V gives CDR1 SGHDT, CDR2 YYEEEE. The V end lost 4 bases, the J end lost 5 bases, and 9 bases lay between the germline ends. The CDR3 region has the DNA TGTGCCAGCAGCCCACTACGGGAGACCCAGTACTTC. Its translation is CASSPLRETQYF.

The gene calls are TRBV4-3 and TRBJ2-7; 8 bases are a match to TRBD1. The ends lost 0 bases at V and 2 bases at J; junction bases unmatched: 6. The CDR3 spans 16 residues. Germline lookup yields CDR1 LGHNA and CDR2 YSLEER. In DNA, the CDR3 is TGCGCCAGCAGCCAAGAGTCCAGGACAGGGACCTACGAGCAGTACTTC. This codes for CASSQESRTGTYEQYF.

J is TRBJ2-1 and V is TRBV6-1; TRBD2 is a possible D gene (7 bases). With 2 bases removed from V and 6 bases from J, the gap between germline ends came to 14 bases. Germline V gene sequence: CDR1 MNHNS, CDR2 SASEGT. The length of the CDR3 is 15 residues. Here the CDR3 reads CASSERRGLPNEQFF. As DNA, the CDR3 is TGTGCCAGCAGTGAACGGCGGGGGCTACCCAATGAGCAGTTCTTC.

This clonotype was seen only a few times. This chain links TRBV14 with TRBJ1-1; possible D gene TRBD1, 6 bases. The V end lost 0 bases, the J end lost 1 base, and 12 bases lay between the germline ends. Germline CDR1 and CDR2: SGHDN and FVKESK. This CDR3 region has 16 residues. The CDR3 DNA sequence: TGTGCCAGCAGCCAAGATCAGGGGCTGTCGAACACTGAAGCTTTCTTT. Its protein product is CASSQDQGLSNTEAFF.

This clonotype has a count of ten or more. This chain links TRBV5-1 with TRBJ2-5, with 7 bases fitting TRBD2. With 0 bases clipped from V and 3 bases from J, the junction kept 5 bases outside the gene matches. Germline V gene lookup returns CDR1 SGHRS and CDR2 YFSETQ. The CDR3 runs to 15 residues. The CDR3: CASSLDGTTEETQYF. CDR3 DNA sequence: TGCGCCAGCAGCTTGGACGGGACTACCGAAGAGACCCAGTACTTC.

This clonotype has ten or more counts. The genes are TRBV11-2 and TRBJ2-5; 15 bases match TRBD2. CDR1 is SGHAT and CDR2 is FQNNGV in the germline V gene. There are 18 residues in the CDR3. J was trimmed by 5 bases and V by 5 bases; bases with no gene match: 12. CDR3 loop: CASSPKRTSGGAPETQYF. The CDR3 DNA reads TGTGCCAGCAGCCCCAAGAGGACTAGCGGGGGGGCCCCGGAGACCCAGTACTTC.

This clonotype was seen more than once but under ten times. This rearrangement joins TRBV5-1 to TRBJ2-7; 7 positions agree with TRBD2. The CDR3 is made up of 14 amino acids. Germline CDR1 is SGHRS and CDR2 is YFSETQ. V trimming: 5 bases; J trimming: 3 bases; junction bases outside the gene matches: 8. CDR3 in amino acids: CASSAGGDRYEQYF. The CDR3 coding sequence is TGCGCCAGCAGTGCTGGGGGGGATCGCTACGAGCAGTACTTC.

This chain joins TRBV5-1 and TRBJ2-3, with D perhaps matching TRBD1 (8 bases). This CDR3 spans 15 amino acids. V was pared by 0 bases and J by 5 bases, with 13 bases between. From germline, CDR1 is SGHRS and CDR2 YFSETQ. The CDR3 nucleotides read TGCGCCAGCAGCTTGGCACAGGGGGGGATAGATACGCAGTATTTT. Its translation: CASSLAQGGIDTQYF.

The chain is built from TRBV6-2 or TRBV6-3 and TRBJ1-5, with 12 bases matching TRBD1. J lost 6 bases, V lost 2 bases, and 2 bases had no gene match. The germline gives CDR1 MNHEY, CDR2 SVGEGT. The CDR3 has 15 residues. CDR3 region: CASSYGGQGAQPQHF. CDR3 bases: TGTGCCAGCAGTTACGGGGGACAGGGGGCTCAGCCCCAGCATTTT.

This clonotype appeared a few times. The chain is built from TRBV7-3 and TRBJ2-3; 8 bases agree with TRBD2. The CDR3 is 14 amino acids. Trimming at V came to 6 bases and at J to 4 bases, leaving 6 bases not matched to a gene. CDR1 and CDR2 from the germline V gene are SGHTA and FQGTGA. The CDR3, as DNA: TGTGCCAGCAGTTCGGGACTAGTCCCAGATACGCAGTATTTT. This codes for CASSSGLVPDTQYF.

This clonotype occurred a few times. The J gene is TRBJ1-1, the V gene TRBV5-4; D is uncertain. Per germline, CDR1 SGHNT and CDR2 YYREEE (reference sequence). V lost 3 bases and J 2 bases, leaving 11 bases between the germline ends. This CDR3 has 14 residues. In DNA, the CDR3 is TGTGCCAGCAGCTCCACAGACGACAACACTGAAGCTTTCTTT. It specifies CASSSTDDNTEAFF.

This clonotype was detected ten times or more. CDR3 residues: CASSQGAEQETQYF. The CDR3 DNA follows: TGTGCCAGCAGCCAAGGGGCCGAACAAGAGACCCAGTACTTC. V gene TRBV7-2 combines with J gene TRBJ2-5, with a tentative D call TRBD1 (5 bases). V was pared by 5 bases and J by 2 bases, with 12 bases between. Germline-derived CDR1 and CDR2 are SGHTA and FQGNSA. This CDR3 contains 14 residues.

The chain combines TRBV7-9 with TRBJ2-3; weak D call: TRBD1 (5 bases). This CDR3 contains 15 residues. Germline loops: CDR1 SEHNR, CDR2 FQNEAQ (reference sequence). V was pared by 5 bases and J by 4 bases, with 16 bases between. The CDR3 DNA reads as TGTGCCAGCAGCCCGACTGGCAGGGCCCCAGATACGCAGTATTTT. Amino acids: CASSPTGRAPDTQYF.

The CDR3 spells CSVARQNTEAFF. The CDR3 nucleotides read TGCAGCGTTGCCCGACAGAACACTGAAGCTTTCTTT. V and J are TRBV29-1 and TRBJ1-1; D is uncertain. V was shortened by 4 bases and J by 1 base, with 7 bases between the two germline ends. The CDR3 is 12 amino acids. Germline V gene lookup returns CDR1 SQVTM and CDR2 ANQGSEA. The whole variable domain, filled in from reference TRBV29-1 and TRBJ1-1, reads SAVISQKPSRDICQRGTSLTIQCQVDSQVTMMFWYRQQPGQSLTLIATANQGSEATYESGFVIDKFPISRPNLTFSTLTVSNMSPEDSSIYLCSVARQNTEAFFGQGTRLTVV.

In DNA form, the CDR3 reads TGTGCCAGCAGGTCGGGACAGAGCTCCTACGAGCAGTACTTC. This gives the protein CASRSGQSSYEQYF. The V gene is TRBV6-5, the J gene TRBJ2-7; the match to TRBD1 covers 7 bases. From germline, CDR1 is MNHEY and CDR2 SVGAGI. The J segment lost 0 bases and the V segment lost 6 bases, leaving 5 bases of the junction unmatched. The CDR3 has 14 amino acids.

This clonotype appeared a few times. The chain combines TRBV5-1 with TRBJ2-3, with 9 nucleotides matching TRBD2. The V segment lost 1 base and the J segment 6 bases; nucleotides outside the gene matches: 6. The germline gives CDR1 SGHRS, CDR2 YFSETQ. The CDR3 consists of 15 residues. CDR3 bases: TGCGCCAGCAGCTTGAGGGCTAGCGGGGAGGATACGCAGTATTTT. Translating it yields CASSLRASGEDTQYF.

The sample holds many counts of this clonotype. The chain is built from TRBV7-2 and TRBJ2-1; D is tentatively TRBD1 or TRBD2 (5 bases each). The CDR3 is 15 amino acids. Trimming cost V 5 bases and J 4 bases, with 15 bases left between them. Germline loops: CDR1 SGHTA, CDR2 FQGNSA. CDR3 nucleotides: TGTGCCAGCAGCAAAATCGGGGCCCCGTACAATGAGCAGTTCTTC. Translated: CASSKIGAPYNEQFF.

The sample holds a few counts of this clonotype. This rearrangement joins TRBV6-2 or TRBV6-3 to TRBJ2-7, with D unclear. Germline V gene lookup returns CDR1 MNHEY and CDR2 SVGEGT. The CDR3 runs 16 residues. Trimming removed 6 bases from V and 0 bases from J, with 18 bases in between. In DNA form, the CDR3 reads TGTGCCAGCAGCTCCCTTAGGCCGCGGAGCTCCTACGAGCAGTACTTC. It codes for CASSSLRPRSSYEQYF.

The chain couples TRBV7-3 to TRBJ2-3; no clear D gene. The V end was cut by 3 bases, the J end by 2 bases, with 9 bases between. CDR3 length: 14 residues. Germline CDR1 and CDR2: SGHTA and FQGTGA. The CDR3 protein is CASSLELFTDTQYF. The DNA for the CDR3 is TGTGCCAGCAGCTTGGAGCTTTTCACAGATACGCAGTATTTT.

The chain links TRBV12-3 or TRBV12-4 to TRBJ2-3, with D maybe TRBD2 (6 bases). Trimming left V 7 bases short and J 4 bases short, with 18 bases between. The CDR3 is 15 amino acids. CDR3 region: CASTYSWGDPDTQYF. The CDR3 bases are TGTGCCAGCACCTACTCTTGGGGGGACCCAGATACGCAGTATTTT.